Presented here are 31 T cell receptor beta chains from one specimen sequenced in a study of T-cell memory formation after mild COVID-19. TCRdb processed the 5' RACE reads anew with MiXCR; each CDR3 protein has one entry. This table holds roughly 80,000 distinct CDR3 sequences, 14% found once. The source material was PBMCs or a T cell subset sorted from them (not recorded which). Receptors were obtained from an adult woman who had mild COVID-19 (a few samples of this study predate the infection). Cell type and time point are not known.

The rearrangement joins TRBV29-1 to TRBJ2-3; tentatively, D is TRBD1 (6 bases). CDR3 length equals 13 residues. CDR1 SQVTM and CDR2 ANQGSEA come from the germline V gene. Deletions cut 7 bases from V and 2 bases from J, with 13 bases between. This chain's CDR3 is CSEYRVLTDTQYF. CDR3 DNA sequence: TGCAGCGAATACAGGGTCCTCACAGATACGCAGTATTTT.

The CDR3 nucleotides are TGCAGCGTTTTAACAGGGCGCAATGAGCAGTTCTTC. Protein product: CSVLTGRNEQFF. The rearrangement joins TRBV29-1 to TRBJ2-1, with D perhaps matching TRBD1 (6 bases). V was pared by 5 bases and J by 6 bases, with 11 bases between. The CDR3 has 12 amino acids. The germline V gene has CDR1 SQVTM and CDR2 ANQGSEA.

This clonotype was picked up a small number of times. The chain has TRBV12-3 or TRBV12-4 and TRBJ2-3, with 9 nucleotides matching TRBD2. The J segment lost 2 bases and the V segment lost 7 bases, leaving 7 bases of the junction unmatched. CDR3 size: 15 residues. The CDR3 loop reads CASTPSGRPTDTQYF. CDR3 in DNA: TGTGCCAGCACCCCGAGCGGGAGGCCCACAGATACGCAGTATTTT.

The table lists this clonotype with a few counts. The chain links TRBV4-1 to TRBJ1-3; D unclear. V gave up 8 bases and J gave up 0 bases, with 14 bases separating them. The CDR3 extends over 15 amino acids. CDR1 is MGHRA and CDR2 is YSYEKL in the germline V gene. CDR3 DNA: TGCGCCAGCGGATCCCTCAGTCTCTCTGGAAACACCATATATTTT. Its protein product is CASGSLSLSGNTIYF.

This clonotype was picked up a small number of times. The DNA for the CDR3 is TGCGCCAGCAGCCTAATACAGGGAGGCAACTATGGCTACACCTTC. Translating gives CASSLIQGGNYGYTF. The chain carries TRBV4-1 and TRBJ1-2; possible D gene TRBD1, 6 bases. The CDR3 length is 15 residues. With 4 bases removed from V and 2 bases from J, the gap between germline ends came to 14 bases. From germline, CDR1 is MGHRA and CDR2 YSYEKL.

CDR3 sequence reads: CATSRVSVTENIQYF. In DNA form, the CDR3 reads TGTGCCACCAGCAGAGTCTCCGTCACGGAAAACATTCAGTACTTC. The chain has TRBV15 and TRBJ2-4; D is ambiguous. Trimming stripped 1 base from V and 5 bases from J, with 12 bases between. CDR3 length: 15 amino acids. Germline assignment: CDR1 LNHNV and CDR2 YYDKDF (reference sequence).

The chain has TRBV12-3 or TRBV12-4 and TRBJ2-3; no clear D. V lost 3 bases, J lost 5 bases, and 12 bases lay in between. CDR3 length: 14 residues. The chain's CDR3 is CASSFRPPLDTQYF. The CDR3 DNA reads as TGTGCCAGCAGTTTCCGTCCCCCTTTAGATACGCAGTATTTT.

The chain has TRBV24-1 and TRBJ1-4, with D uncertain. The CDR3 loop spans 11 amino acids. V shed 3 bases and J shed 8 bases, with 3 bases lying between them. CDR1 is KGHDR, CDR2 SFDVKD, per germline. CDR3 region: CATSDQEKLFF. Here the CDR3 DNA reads TGTGCCACCAGTGATCAAGAAAAACTGTTTTTT.

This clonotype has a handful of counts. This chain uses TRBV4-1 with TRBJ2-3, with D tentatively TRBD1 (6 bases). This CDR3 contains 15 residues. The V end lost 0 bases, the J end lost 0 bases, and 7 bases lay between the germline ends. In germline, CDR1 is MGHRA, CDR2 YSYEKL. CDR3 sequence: CASSQDTGSTDTQYF. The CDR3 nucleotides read TGCGCCAGCAGCCAAGATACAGGGAGCACAGATACGCAGTATTTT.

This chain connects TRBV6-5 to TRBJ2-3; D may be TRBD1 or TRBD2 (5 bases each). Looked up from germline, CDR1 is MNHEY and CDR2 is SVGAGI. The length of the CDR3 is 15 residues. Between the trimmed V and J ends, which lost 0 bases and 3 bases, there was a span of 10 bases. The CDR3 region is CASSYSMGRTDTQYF. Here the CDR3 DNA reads TGTGCCAGCAGTTACTCGATGGGACGTACAGATACGCAGTATTTT.

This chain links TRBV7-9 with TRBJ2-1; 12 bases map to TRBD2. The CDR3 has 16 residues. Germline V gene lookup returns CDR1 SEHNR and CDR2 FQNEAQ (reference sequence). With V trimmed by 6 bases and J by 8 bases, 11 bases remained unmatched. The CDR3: CASSLKTSGSVDEQFF. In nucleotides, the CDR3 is TGTGCCAGCAGTCTCAAGACTAGCGGGAGTGTCGATGAGCAGTTCTTC.

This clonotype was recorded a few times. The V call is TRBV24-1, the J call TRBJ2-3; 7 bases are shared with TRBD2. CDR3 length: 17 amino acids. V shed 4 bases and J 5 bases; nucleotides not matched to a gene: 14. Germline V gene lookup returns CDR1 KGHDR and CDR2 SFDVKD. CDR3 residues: CATSDTARGGPGDTQYF. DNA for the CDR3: TGTGCCACCAGTGACACTGCACGCGGGGGTCCGGGAGATACGCAGTATTTT.

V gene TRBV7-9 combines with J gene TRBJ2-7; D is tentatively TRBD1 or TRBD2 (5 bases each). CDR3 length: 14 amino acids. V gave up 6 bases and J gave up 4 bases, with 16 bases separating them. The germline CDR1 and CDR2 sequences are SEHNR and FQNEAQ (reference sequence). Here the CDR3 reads CASSLRDPGYEQYF. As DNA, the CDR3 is TGTGCCAGCAGTCTCCGGGACCCGGGTTACGAGCAGTACTTC. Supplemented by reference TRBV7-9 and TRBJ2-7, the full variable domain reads DTGVSQNPRHKITKRGQNVTFRCDPISEHNRLYWYRQTLGQGPEFLTYFQNEAQLEKSRLLSDRFSAERPKGSFSTLEIQRTEQGDSAMYLCASSLRDPGYEQYFGPGTRLTVT.

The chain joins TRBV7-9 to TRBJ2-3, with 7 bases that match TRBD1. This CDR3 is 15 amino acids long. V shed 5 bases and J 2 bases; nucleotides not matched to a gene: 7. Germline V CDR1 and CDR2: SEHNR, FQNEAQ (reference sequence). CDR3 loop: CASSLRQGNTDTQYF. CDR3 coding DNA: TGTGCCAGCAGCCTTCGACAGGGTAACACAGATACGCAGTATTTT.

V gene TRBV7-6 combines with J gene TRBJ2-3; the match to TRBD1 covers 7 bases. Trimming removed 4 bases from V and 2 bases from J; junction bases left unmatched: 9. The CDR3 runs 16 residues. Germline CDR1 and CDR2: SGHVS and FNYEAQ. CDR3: CASSYGQVSDTDTQYF. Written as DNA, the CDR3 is TGTGCCAGCAGCTACGGACAGGTCTCAGACACAGATACGCAGTATTTT.

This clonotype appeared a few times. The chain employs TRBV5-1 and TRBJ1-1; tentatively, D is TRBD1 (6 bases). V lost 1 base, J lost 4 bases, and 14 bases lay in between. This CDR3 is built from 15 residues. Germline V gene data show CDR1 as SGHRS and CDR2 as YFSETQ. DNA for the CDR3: TGCGCCAGCAGCTTGCGCCAACAGGGCGCCACTGAAGCTTTCTTT. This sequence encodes CASSLRQQGATEAFF.

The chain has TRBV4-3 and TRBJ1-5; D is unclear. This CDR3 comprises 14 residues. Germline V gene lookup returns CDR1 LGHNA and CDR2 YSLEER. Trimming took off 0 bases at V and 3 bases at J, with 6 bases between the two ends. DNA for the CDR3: TGCGCCAGCAGCCAAGATGGATACAATCAGCCCCAGCATTTT. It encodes CASSQDGYNQPQHF.

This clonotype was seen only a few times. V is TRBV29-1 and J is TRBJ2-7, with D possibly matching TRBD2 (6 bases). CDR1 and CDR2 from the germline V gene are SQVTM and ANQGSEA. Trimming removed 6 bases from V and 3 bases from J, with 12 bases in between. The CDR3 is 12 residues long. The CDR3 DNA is TGCAGCGTCGGGTACGGGGGCTACGAGCAGTACTTC. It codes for CSVGYGGYEQYF.

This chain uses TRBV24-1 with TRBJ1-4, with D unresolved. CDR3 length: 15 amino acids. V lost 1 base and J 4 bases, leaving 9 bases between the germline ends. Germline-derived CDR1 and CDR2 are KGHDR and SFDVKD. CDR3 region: CATSDFEGDNEKLFF. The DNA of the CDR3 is TGTGCCACCAGTGATTTTGAAGGCGATAATGAAAAACTGTTTTTT.

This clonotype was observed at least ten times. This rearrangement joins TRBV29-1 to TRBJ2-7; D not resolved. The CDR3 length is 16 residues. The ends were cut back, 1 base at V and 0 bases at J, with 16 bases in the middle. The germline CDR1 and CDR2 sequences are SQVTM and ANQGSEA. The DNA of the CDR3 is TGCAGCGTTGAAGGGGTGGTCGGATCCCCCTCCTACGAGCAGTACTTC. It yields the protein CSVEGVVGSPSYEQYF.

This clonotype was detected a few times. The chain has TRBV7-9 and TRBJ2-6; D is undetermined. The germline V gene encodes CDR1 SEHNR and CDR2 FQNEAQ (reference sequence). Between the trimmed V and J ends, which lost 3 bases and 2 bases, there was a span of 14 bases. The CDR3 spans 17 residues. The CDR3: CASSLGQSSPGANVLTF. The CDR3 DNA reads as TGTGCCAGCAGCTTGGGCCAATCATCCCCTGGGGCCAACGTCCTGACTTTC.

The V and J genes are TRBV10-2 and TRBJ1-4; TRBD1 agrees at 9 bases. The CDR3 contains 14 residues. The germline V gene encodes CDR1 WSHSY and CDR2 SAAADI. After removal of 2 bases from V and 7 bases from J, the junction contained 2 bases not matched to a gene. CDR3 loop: CASSETGGVEKLFF. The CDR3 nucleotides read TGCGCCAGCAGTGAGACAGGGGGCGTTGAAAAACTGTTTTTT.

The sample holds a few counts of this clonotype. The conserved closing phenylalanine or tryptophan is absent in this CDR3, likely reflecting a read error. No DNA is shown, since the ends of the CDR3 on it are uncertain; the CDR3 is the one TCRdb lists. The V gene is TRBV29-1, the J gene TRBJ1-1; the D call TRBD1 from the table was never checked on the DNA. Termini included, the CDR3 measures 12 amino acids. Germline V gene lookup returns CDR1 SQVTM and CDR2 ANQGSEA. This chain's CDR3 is CSVEGIGQGTMV.

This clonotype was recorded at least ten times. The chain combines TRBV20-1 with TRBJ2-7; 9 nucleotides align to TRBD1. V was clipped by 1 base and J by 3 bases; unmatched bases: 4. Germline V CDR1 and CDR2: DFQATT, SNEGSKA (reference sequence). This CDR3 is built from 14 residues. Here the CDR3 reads CSARGGQGGYEQYF. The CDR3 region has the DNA TGCAGTGCTAGAGGGGGACAGGGAGGCTACGAGCAGTACTTC.

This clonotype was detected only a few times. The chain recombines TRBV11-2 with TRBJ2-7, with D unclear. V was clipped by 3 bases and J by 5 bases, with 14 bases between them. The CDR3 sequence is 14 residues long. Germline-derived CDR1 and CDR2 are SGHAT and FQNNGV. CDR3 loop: CASSLFVFQDEQYF. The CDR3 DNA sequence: TGTGCCAGCAGCTTGTTCGTGTTTCAGGACGAGCAGTACTTC.

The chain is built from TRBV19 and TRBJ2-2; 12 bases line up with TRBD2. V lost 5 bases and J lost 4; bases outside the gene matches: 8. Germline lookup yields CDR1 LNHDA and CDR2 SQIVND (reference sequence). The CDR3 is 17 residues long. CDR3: CASSSEGGLAGTGELFF. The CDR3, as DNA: TGTGCCAGTAGTTCCGAAGGGGGACTAGCGGGCACCGGGGAGCTGTTTTTT.

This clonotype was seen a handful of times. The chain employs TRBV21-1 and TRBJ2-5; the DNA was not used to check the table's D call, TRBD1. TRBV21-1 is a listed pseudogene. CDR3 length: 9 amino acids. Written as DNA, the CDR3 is TGTGCCAGCACCCCCGGTACCTTCTTC. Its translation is CASTPGTFF.

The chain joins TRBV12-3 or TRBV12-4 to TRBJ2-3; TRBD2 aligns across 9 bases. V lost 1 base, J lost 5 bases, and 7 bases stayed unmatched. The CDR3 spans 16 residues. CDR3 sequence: CASSLGAGLARDTQYF. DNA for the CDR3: TGTGCCAGCAGTTTAGGGGCGGGACTAGCTAGAGATACGCAGTATTTT.

As DNA, the CDR3 is TGTGCCAGCAGCCCCCGGGGAGAGAATCAAGAGACCCAGTACTTC. Its protein is CASSPRGENQETQYF. The chain links TRBV9 to TRBJ2-5; D is possibly TRBD2 (5 bases). The CDR3 contains 15 residues. Germline CDR1 and CDR2: SGDLS and YYNGEE. V was cut by 4 bases and J by 2 bases, with 15 bases left in between.

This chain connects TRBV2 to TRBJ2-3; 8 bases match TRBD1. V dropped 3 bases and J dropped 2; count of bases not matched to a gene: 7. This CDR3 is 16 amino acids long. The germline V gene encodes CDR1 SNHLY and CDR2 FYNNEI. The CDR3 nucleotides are TGTGCCAGCAGTGAGAGTGCAGGGGGCGTCACAGATACGCAGTATTTT. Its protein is CASSESAGGVTDTQYF.

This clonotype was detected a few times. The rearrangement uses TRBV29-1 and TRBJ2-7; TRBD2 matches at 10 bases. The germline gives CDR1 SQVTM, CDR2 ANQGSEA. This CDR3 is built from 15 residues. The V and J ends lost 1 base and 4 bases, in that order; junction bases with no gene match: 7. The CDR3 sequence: CSVEVLVAGGYEQYF. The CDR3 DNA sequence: TGCAGCGTTGAAGTGTTGGTAGCGGGAGGATACGAGCAGTACTTC.